The 26 T cell receptor beta chains reported below all come from one sample, sequenced in a study of Graves' ophthalmopathy and Graves' hyperthyroidism. As the template, RNA transcripts were used to amplify TCR beta CDR3 regions. The first-round RT-PCR employed HTBI primers together with the Qiagen OneStep RT-PCR kit. A multiplex PCR was then performed as the second round. MiXCR was run by TCRdb on the multiplex PCR reads, yielding one entry per CDR3 protein. The table shows some 1.1 million distinct CDR3 sequences, with about 40% occurring only once. The sequenced material came from peripheral blood or thyroid tissue (not recorded which). These receptors originate from an adult man with Graves' hyperthyroidism.

This clonotype was picked up many times. The genes are TRBV7-9 and TRBJ1-4; 7 bases agree with TRBD1. This CDR3 has 14 residues. V lost 4 bases, J lost 5 bases, and 4 bases stayed unmatched. The V gene's germline CDR1 is SEHNR and CDR2 FQNEAQ (reference sequence). The CDR3 is CASSSKTGNEKLFF. The CDR3 coding sequence is TGTGCCAGCAGCTCAAAGACAGGGAATGAAAAACTGTTTTTT.

The chain's CDR3 is CASSEGQRAGSPLHF. The CDR3 DNA sequence: TGTGCCAGTAGTGAGGGACAACGTGCCGGTTCACCCCTCCACTTT. The chain uses TRBV19 and TRBJ1-6; TRBD1 is a possible D gene (6 bases). The CDR3 is made up of 15 amino acids. The V and J ends lost 5 bases and 9 bases respectively, with 17 bases between them. The germline V gene encodes CDR1 LNHDA and CDR2 SQIVND (reference sequence).

This clonotype was observed at least ten times. This rearrangement joins TRBV12-3 or TRBV12-4 to TRBJ1-6; D ambiguous. The length of the CDR3 is 14 residues. With 7 bases removed from V and 5 bases from J, the gap between germline ends came to 12 bases. The CDR3 loop reads CASTPGRNNSPLHF. The DNA for the CDR3 is TGTGCCAGCACCCCGGGCCGAAATAATTCACCCCTCCACTTT.

In DNA, the CDR3 is TGTGCCAGCAGGGAGGACAGCACCTACGAGCAGTACTTC. Residues: CASREDSTYEQYF. The J gene is TRBJ2-7, the V gene TRBV3-1; TRBD1 is a possible D gene (6 bases). CDR3 length: 13 amino acids. The V end lost 6 bases, the J end lost 2 bases, and 11 bases lay between the germline ends. In germline, CDR1 is LGHDT, CDR2 YNNKEL (reference sequence).

J is TRBJ1-1 and V is TRBV2; D not certain. This CDR3 spans 13 amino acids. Trimming shortened V by 8 bases and J by 1 base, and 11 bases separated the two germline ends. Germline V gene data show CDR1 as SNHLY and CDR2 as FYNNEI. The CDR3 DNA reads as TGTGCCAGCGGAACGGGGAAGAACACTGAAGCTTTCTTT. Its protein is CASGTGKNTEAFF.

This clonotype came up many times. This sequence joins TRBV12-3 or TRBV12-4 and TRBJ1-4, with D hard to call. Trimming took off 5 bases at V and 7 bases at J, with 5 bases between the two ends. The CDR3 spans 11 residues. CDR3 bases: TGTGCCAGCAGTGAAGGTGAAAAACTGTTTTTT. It codes for CASSEGEKLFF.

The V gene is TRBV12-3 or TRBV12-4, the J gene TRBJ1-1, with 7 bases aligning to TRBD1. With V trimmed by 5 bases and J by 0 bases, 6 bases remained unmatched. The CDR3 has 15 residues. CDR3 DNA sequence: TGTGCCAGCAGTGACAGGGTTATGGTGAACACTGAAGCTTTCTTT. Translated: CASSDRVMVNTEAFF.

This clonotype was seen at least ten times. The rearrangement uses TRBV6-5 and TRBJ1-1; D remains unclear. Germline V gene lookup returns CDR1 MNHEY and CDR2 SVGAGI. There are 14 residues in the CDR3. V dropped 6 bases and J dropped 4 bases, with 15 bases sitting between them. DNA for the CDR3: TGTGCCAGCAGCACACCTCGAAGGAGCACTGAAGCTTTCTTT. Translating it yields CASSTPRRSTEAFF.

Note on this clonotype: This may stem from a read error, because a much larger clone lies one nucleotide away. The gene calls are TRBV3-1 and TRBJ1-1, with TRBD1 matching over 7 bases. CDR1 is LGHDT, CDR2 YNNKEL, per germline (reference sequence). The ends lost 0 bases at V and 8 bases at J; junction bases unmatched: 0. This CDR3 has 12 amino acids. The CDR3 protein is CASSQEGQEAFF. CDR3 coding DNA: TGTGCCAGCAGCCAAGAGGGACAGGAAGCTTTCTTT.

This clonotype was seen many times. The J gene is TRBJ2-5, the V gene TRBV2, with D hard to call. The V and J ends lost 2 bases and 2 bases respectively, with 12 bases between them. Germline CDR1 SNHLY, CDR2 FYNNEI. CDR3 length equals 15 residues. CDR3 nucleotides: TGTGCCAGCAGTGAAACAGTTTTTCGGCAAGAGACCCAGTACTTC. Its translation is CASSETVFRQETQYF.

On this clonotype itself: A much larger clonotype is one base distant, so this may be a read error. The V call is TRBV7-2, the J call TRBJ2-7, with 12 bases aligning to TRBD1. Looked up from germline, CDR1 is SGHTA and CDR2 is FQGNSA. The CDR3 has 17 amino acids. The CDR3 DNA follows: TGTGCCGGCAGCCCAAACCGGGACAGGGGGCTGACCTACGAGCAGTACTTC. Its protein product is CAGSPNRDRGLTYEQYF.

Ten or more counts support this clonotype. The chain combines TRBV2 with TRBJ2-5; perhaps TRBD1 as D (6 bases). The CDR3 has 12 amino acids. Trimming took off 6 bases at V and 5 bases at J, with 10 bases between the two ends. The V gene's germline CDR1 is SNHLY and CDR2 FYNNEI. CDR3 bases: TGTGCCAGCAGGGGACAAATGGAGACCCAGTACTTC. Translation gives CASRGQMETQYF.

Ten or more counts support this clonotype. The rearrangement uses TRBV14 and TRBJ1-2, with D unresolved. Germline lookup yields CDR1 SGHDN and CDR2 FVKESK. Trimming stripped 3 bases from V and 3 bases from J, with 14 bases between. The CDR3 length is 15 residues. CDR3 region: CASSHLQVPDYGYTF. In DNA, the CDR3 is TGTGCCAGCAGCCATCTGCAGGTCCCGGACTATGGCTACACCTTC.

This clonotype was seen at least ten times. The chain recombines TRBV20-1 with TRBJ2-7; TRBD1 aligns across 7 bases. V shed 3 bases, J shed 0 bases, and the junction held 5 bases outside the gene matches. The germline CDR1 and CDR2 sequences are DFQATT and SNEGSKA (reference sequence). This CDR3 has 14 residues. The CDR3 DNA follows: TGCAGTGCTAGGGGGACAGCCATCTCCTACGAGCAGTACTTC. This gives the protein CSARGTAISYEQYF.

As regards this clonotype: The junction and the germline gene differ at one end; a read error may be behind it. V and J are TRBV25-1 and TRBJ1-5, with 7 bases lining up with TRBD1. The CDR3 runs 15 residues. The V gene's germline CDR1 is MGHDK and CDR2 SYGVNS. CDR3 sequence: CAGSTGAKESQPQHF. The CDR3 DNA sequence: TGTGCCGGCAGTACAGGGGCGAAAGAAAGTCAGCCCCAGCATTTT.

The V and J genes are TRBV20-1 and TRBJ2-7; D perhaps matches TRBD1 (6 bases). The germline CDR1 and CDR2 sequences are DFQATT and SNEGSKA (reference sequence). The germline V and J ends were trimmed by 0 bases and 0 bases, with 12 bases remaining between them. This CDR3 spans 15 amino acids. DNA for the CDR3: TGCAGTGCTAGAGAAGGAACAGGGTCCTCCTACGAGCAGTACTTC. Its protein product is CSAREGTGSSYEQYF.

With regard to this clonotype: A single base separates this from a much larger clone, so it may be a read error. CDR3 sequence: CSLMTGAYGYTF. Written as DNA, the CDR3 is TGCAGCCTTATGACAGGGGCCTATGGCTACACCTTC. J is TRBJ1-2 and V is TRBV29-1, with 8 bases fitting TRBD1. V gave up 8 bases and J gave up 4 bases; unmatched junction bases: 6. The CDR3 totals 12 residues. Germline V gene data show CDR1 as SQVTM and CDR2 as ANQGSEA.

This chain joins TRBV9 and TRBJ2-7, with 7 bases that match TRBD1. CDR1 SGDLS and CDR2 YYNGEE come from the germline V gene. V lost 5 bases and J lost 7; bases outside the gene matches: 9. This CDR3 region has 13 residues. CDR3 amino acids: CASSREGALEQYF. CDR3 DNA sequence: TGTGCCAGCAGTCGAGAGGGGGCGCTGGAGCAGTACTTC.

This clonotype has just a few counts. The chain uses TRBV29-1 and TRBJ2-7; 10 positions match TRBD1. The V gene's germline CDR1 is SQVTM and CDR2 ANQGSEA. The CDR3 loop spans 14 amino acids. The V segment lost 5 bases and the J segment 3 bases; nucleotides outside the gene matches: 7. The chain's CDR3 is CSVLRQGADYEQYF. In DNA form, the CDR3 reads TGCAGCGTTCTAAGACAGGGGGCAGACTACGAGCAGTACTTC.

This clonotype came up many times. The rearrangement joins TRBV12-3 or TRBV12-4 to TRBJ2-7; no definite D call. This CDR3 region has 13 residues. V dropped 1 base and J dropped 4 bases, with 8 bases sitting between them. The CDR3 here is CASSLGVRYEQYF. The CDR3, as DNA: TGTGCCAGCAGTTTAGGGGTAAGGTACGAGCAGTACTTC.

This clonotype showed up just a few times. CDR3 amino acids: CASSVATGALEQYF. CDR3 sequence (DNA): TGTGCCAGCAGCGTAGCGACAGGGGCCTTGGAGCAGTACTTC. V usage is TRBV9 and J usage is TRBJ2-7; TRBD1 agrees at 8 bases. The V gene end was trimmed by 0 bases and the J gene end by 7 bases; junction bases not matched to a gene: 6. Germline assignment: CDR1 SGDLS and CDR2 YYNGEE. The CDR3 has 14 residues.

This clonotype was seen a few times. The gene calls are TRBV7-9 and TRBJ2-5, with D maybe TRBD2 (6 bases). The CDR3 extends over 14 amino acids. CDR1 is SEHNR and CDR2 is FQNEAQ in the germline V gene (reference sequence). Trimming pared 2 bases from V and 1 base from J, leaving 8 bases between. Here the CDR3 DNA reads TGTGCCAGCAGCTTACCGGGAGCCCAAGAGACCCAGTACTTC. It codes for CASSLPGAQETQYF.

This clonotype was found many times. The rearrangement links TRBV11-2 to TRBJ2-5; D is uncertain. Germline CDR1 and CDR2: SGHAT and FQNNGV. This CDR3 is 14 amino acids long. V lost 4 bases and J 5 bases, leaving 14 bases between the germline ends. The chain's CDR3 is CASSSEWGGETQYF. For the CDR3, the DNA is TGTGCCAGCAGCTCCGAGTGGGGTGGGGAGACCCAGTACTTC.

This clonotype was seen at least ten times. The genes are TRBV19 and TRBJ1-5, with TRBD1 identical over 9 bases. The CDR3 is 13 residues long. With V trimmed by 7 bases and J by 7 bases, 5 bases remained unmatched. CDR1 LNHDA and CDR2 SQIVND come from the germline V gene (reference sequence). CDR3 sequence (DNA): TGTGCCAGTATCGGGACAGGGATCCAGCCCCAGCATTTT. Translating gives CASIGTGIQPQHF.

This clonotype was recorded many times. V is TRBV20-1 and J is TRBJ2-7; TRBD2 is a possible D gene (6 bases). Trimming cost V 1 base and J 0 bases, with 10 bases left between them. CDR1 DFQATT and CDR2 SNEGSKA come from the germline V gene (reference sequence). The CDR3 runs to 14 residues. CDR3 loop: CSARGDLSSYEQYF. The DNA for the CDR3 is TGCAGTGCTAGAGGGGACTTGAGCTCCTACGAGCAGTACTTC.

The chain combines TRBV7-2 with TRBJ1-5; a weak D match, TRBD1 (6 bases). Germline V CDR1 and CDR2: SGHTA, FQGNSA. This CDR3 has 16 residues. V lost 4 bases, J lost 2 bases, and 15 bases lay in between. As DNA, the CDR3 is TGTGCCAGCAGCTCACAGGGTGGGCTCGGCAATCAGCCCCAGCATTTT. Translating it yields CASSSQGGLGNQPQHF.